This TCR beta chain came from a study of blood T cell repertoires in COVID-19. Study details: The study drew acute and convalescent COVID-19 samples from the United States, Italy and Spain. The analysed material was cDNA or gDNA that came from T cells, B-cell-depleted T cells, or PBMCs.

In the authors' workflow: Amplifying reference gene primers gave estimates of nucleated cell counts. Profiling relied on immunoSEQ multiplex PCR, and the TCRdb table lists in-frame clones only, not all of them. V and J calls and clone size follow that table, whereas D and trimming were derived from the DNA. The sample has 150,000 or so clones, around 88% seen once; the top ten hold more than 1.5%. The CDR3 covers 17 residues. Germline trimming cut 4 bases from V and 6 bases from J; bases unmatched to any gene: 11. Germline CDR1 is KGHSH and CDR2 is LQKENI. Sequencing was performed on peripheral blood. The chain combines TRBV18 with TRBJ2-1; 11 bases line up with TRBD1. The source is a woman aged 55-70 years with acute or convalescent COVID-19. As DNA, the CDR3 is TGTGCCAGCTCACGTATTGGACAGGGGGCAGGAGGCAATGAGCAGTTCTTC. As protein: CASSRIGQGAGGNEQFF.